This entry lists 15 T cell receptor beta chains sequenced from one sample in a study of blood T cell repertoires in COVID-19 (dated by TCRdb to 2018 to 2020). Library method: the immunoSEQ multiplex PCR assay. TCRdb took this table from immuneACCESS and kept in-frame rearrangements with V and J called. Such tables lack part of the clones; where checked against another copy, unresolved V genes explain under half of the gap, and the rest is unexplained. This sample lists around 69,000 clones; roughly 79% were detected once. The ten largest clones take up approximately 22% of the sample. Input material: peripheral blood. The receptors shown here come from a woman aged 65 to 85 with acute or convalescent COVID-19.

This chain's CDR3 is CSVAFLRSYNEQFF. Written as DNA, the CDR3 is TGCAGCGTTGCGTTTCTTCGCTCCTACAATGAGCAGTTCTTC. The rearrangement links TRBV29-1 to TRBJ2-1, with D unresolved. The CDR3 contains 14 residues. Trimming took off 4 bases at V and 0 bases at J, with 10 bases between the two ends. CDR1 is SQVTM and CDR2 is ANQGSEA in the germline V gene.

The chain employs TRBV3-1 (or the pseudogene TRBV3-2) and TRBJ2-7; 9 bases are shared with TRBD2. V lost 4 bases and J lost 0; bases outside the gene matches: 7. The CDR3 contains 16 residues. Per the germline V gene, CDR1 is LGHDT and CDR2 is YNNKEL (reference sequence). Written as DNA, the CDR3 is TGTGCCAGCAGCCCGTCTAGCGGGATAACCTCCTACGAGCAGTACTTC. This sequence encodes CASSPSSGITSYEQYF.

The chain recombines TRBV12-3 or TRBV12-4 with TRBJ1-1, with TRBD1 identical over 7 bases. V shed 4 bases, J shed 7 bases, and the junction held 6 bases outside the gene matches. The CDR3 sequence is 13 residues long. The CDR3, as DNA: TGTGCCAGCAGTTCAGGGGGACGGGGTGAAGCTTTCTTT. Protein sequence: CASSSGGRGEAFF.

The V and J genes are TRBV2 and TRBJ2-1; 13 bases line up with TRBD2. V lost 6 bases to trimming and J lost 10 bases; unmatched junction nucleotides: 12. Germline V gene sequence: CDR1 SNHLY, CDR2 FYNNEI. CDR3 length: 16 residues. CDR3 loop: CASRGATSGREGEQFF. CDR3 coding DNA: TGTGCCAGCAGAGGAGCCACTAGCGGGAGGGAGGGAGAGCAGTTCTTC.

This clone was observed once. This chain uses TRBV7-8 with TRBJ2-7; TRBD1 aligns across 7 bases. V shed 3 bases and J 0 bases; nucleotides not matched to a gene: 8. Per germline, CDR1 SGHVS and CDR2 FQNEAQ. This CDR3 has 16 amino acids. The CDR3, as DNA: TGTGCCAGCAGCTTTAGGGTAGGGGGCTCCTCCTACGAGCAGTACTTC. It translates to CASSFRVGGSSYEQYF.

This clone has a handful of counts. V usage is TRBV11-2 and J usage is TRBJ2-5, with D tentatively TRBD2 (6 bases). V was clipped by 3 bases and J by 5 bases, with 22 bases between them. Germline V gene sequence: CDR1 SGHAT, CDR2 FQNNGV. The CDR3 totals 17 residues. The CDR3 coding sequence is TGTGCCAGCAGCTTTTATCTAACGGGAGTAGGTCGGGAGACCCAGTACTTC. This translates into CASSFYLTGVGRETQYF.

V usage is TRBV9 and J usage is TRBJ2-3; TRBD2 might be the D (6 bases). Germline lookup yields CDR1 SGDLS and CDR2 YYNGEE. Trimming shortened V by 3 bases and J by 2 bases, and 13 bases separated the two germline ends. The CDR3 loop spans 15 amino acids. Written as DNA, the CDR3 is TGTGCCAGCAGCGCTAGGGGCGGGAACACAGATACGCAGTATTTT. The encoded protein is CASSARGGNTDTQYF.

V and J are TRBV5-6 and TRBJ1-2; no clear D. Germline V CDR1 and CDR2: SGHDT, YYEEEE. The length of the CDR3 is 13 residues. Trimming removed 0 bases at V and 4 bases at J, with 7 bases between. The DNA for the CDR3 is TGTGCCAGCAGCTTGGTTAGCCTCTATGGCTACACCTTC. This codes for CASSLVSLYGYTF.

V is TRBV7-9 and J is TRBJ2-7, with a tentative D call TRBD2 (5 bases). Deletions cut 1 base from V and 3 bases from J, with 10 bases between. Germline V lookup: CDR1 SEHNR, CDR2 FQNEAQ (reference sequence). This CDR3 region has 14 residues. The chain's CDR3 is CASSLERGGYEQYF. In DNA, the CDR3 is TGTGCCAGCAGCTTAGAACGGGGTGGCTACGAGCAGTACTTC.

The genes are TRBV4-1 and TRBJ2-7; tentative D call: TRBD2 (6 bases). The CDR3 totals 17 residues. V was clipped by 2 bases and J by 0 bases, with 17 bases between them. Germline V gene lookup returns CDR1 MGHRA and CDR2 YSYEKL. The CDR3 DNA follows: TGCGCCAGCAGCCAACACACTCCGGGACTGTCCTCCTACGAGCAGTACTTC. Translating it yields CASSQHTPGLSSYEQYF.

V gene TRBV11-2 combines with J gene TRBJ2-7, with D possibly being TRBD1 (6 bases). V was pared by 5 bases and J by 9 bases, with 14 bases between. The germline gives CDR1 SGHAT, CDR2 FQNNGV. There are 12 residues in the CDR3. CDR3 loop: CASSPQRGRQYF. DNA of the CDR3: TGTGCCAGCAGCCCTCAAAGGGGGAGGCAGTACTTC.

The rearrangement joins TRBV11-3 to TRBJ2-5; the match to TRBD2 covers 7 bases. CDR3 length: 14 residues. Germline assignment: CDR1 SGHNT and CDR2 YENEEA. After removal of 5 bases from V and 5 bases from J, the junction contained 8 bases not matched to a gene. CDR3 amino acids: CASSPRTSSETQYF. DNA for the CDR3: TGTGCCAGCAGCCCGAGGACTAGTTCGGAGACCCAGTACTTC.

This chain links TRBV7-9 with TRBJ1-1, with D maybe TRBD1 (5 bases). Looked up from germline, CDR1 is SEHNR and CDR2 is FQNEAQ (reference sequence). The CDR3 is made up of 13 amino acids. The V end was cut by 6 bases, the J end by 1 base, with 9 bases between. The CDR3, as DNA: TGTGCCAGCAGGGGGGGAACGAACACTGAAGCTTTCTTT. Encoded protein: CASRGGTNTEAFF.

The chain is built from TRBV28 and TRBJ1-1; D may be TRBD1 (5 bases). The CDR3 is 14 residues long. Trimming pared 6 bases from V and 1 base from J, leaving 12 bases between. Germline lookup yields CDR1 MDHEN and CDR2 SYDVKM. DNA of the CDR3: TGTGCCAGCAGACTGACAGTTCAGAACACTGAAGCTTTCTTT. This codes for CASRLTVQNTEAFF.

The chain has TRBV7-3 and TRBJ1-2, with 9 bases matching TRBD1. Losses at the gene ends were 0 bases for V and 6 bases for J; bases not matched to a gene: 2. The CDR3 has 14 amino acids. Germline values: CDR1 SGHTA, CDR2 FQGTGA. The CDR3 sequence is CASSLTGQGNGYTF. CDR3 coding DNA: TGTGCCAGCAGCTTAACGGGACAGGGCAATGGCTACACCTTC.